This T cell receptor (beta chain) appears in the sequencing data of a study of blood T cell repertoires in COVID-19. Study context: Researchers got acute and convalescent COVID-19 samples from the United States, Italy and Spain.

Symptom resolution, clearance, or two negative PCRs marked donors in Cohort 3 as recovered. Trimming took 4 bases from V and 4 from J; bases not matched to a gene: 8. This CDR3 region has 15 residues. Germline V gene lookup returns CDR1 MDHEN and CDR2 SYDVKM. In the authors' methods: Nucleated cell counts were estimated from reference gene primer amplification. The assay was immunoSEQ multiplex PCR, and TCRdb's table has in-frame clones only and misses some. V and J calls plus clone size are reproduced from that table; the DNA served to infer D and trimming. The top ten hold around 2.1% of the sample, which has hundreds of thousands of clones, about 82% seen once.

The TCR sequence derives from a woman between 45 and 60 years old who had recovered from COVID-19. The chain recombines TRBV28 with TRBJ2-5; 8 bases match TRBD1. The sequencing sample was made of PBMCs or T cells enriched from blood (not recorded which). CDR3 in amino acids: CASSYDRGIGETQYF. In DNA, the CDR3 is TGTGCCAGCAGTTACGACAGGGGTATAGGAGAGACCCAGTACTTC.